Following are 17 T cell receptor beta chains from one sample sequenced in a study of T cells in Graves' hyperthyroidism and ophthalmopathy (dated by TCRdb to about 2019). The library was obtained by multiplex PCR. Sequencing was carried out with an Illumina HiSeq 2000. The TCR beta CDR3 regions were amplified from RNA transcripts. The TCR CDR3 was subjected to a first round of RT-PCR using the HTBI primer set and the Qiagen OneStep RT-PCR kit. TCRdb reprocessed the public reads (quality trimming at Q25 with fastp, clone calling with MiXCR) and kept in-frame beta chains. Identical CDR3 protein sequences are pooled into one entry, listed with their most common genes and DNA. Present in this sample are around 620,000 distinct CDR3 sequences, about 14% of which were seen just once. Roughly 7% of the sample belongs to the ten largest clones. Material for sequencing was blood. Every receptor here comes from a woman between 18 and 29 years old with Graves' ophthalmopathy.

This clonotype was seen many times. V and J are TRBV7-9 and TRBJ2-5, with 12 positions matching TRBD1. This CDR3 spans 12 amino acids. Trimming took 11 bases from V and 3 from J; bases not matched to a gene: 1. Germline assignment: CDR1 SEHNR and CDR2 FQNEAQ (reference sequence). CDR3 amino acids: CAGTGGEETQYF. The CDR3 region has the DNA TGTGCCGGGACAGGGGGCGAAGAGACCCAGTACTTC.

The rearrangement links TRBV9 to TRBJ1-1; unclear D gene. Germline V gene lookup returns CDR1 SGDLS and CDR2 YYNGEE. The CDR3 contains 13 residues. V dropped 2 bases and J dropped 4 bases, with 9 bases sitting between them. CDR3 bases: TGTGCCAGCAGCGTTAGGGTGGCCACTGAAGCTTTCTTT. Its translation: CASSVRVATEAFF.

The chain carries TRBV5-1 and TRBJ1-2; 8 positions match TRBD1. V trimming: 1 base; J trimming: 3 bases; junction bases outside the gene matches: 5. The germline CDR1 and CDR2 sequences are SGHRS and YFSETQ. The CDR3 extends over 15 amino acids. The CDR3 region is CASSLMSGGDYGYTF. The DNA for the CDR3 is TGCGCCAGCAGCTTGATGTCAGGGGGCGACTATGGCTACACCTTC.

This clonotype came up many times. CDR3 in DNA: TGTGCCAGCAGCCCCGCAGGGCTGGCTCAGCCCCAGCATTTT. This translates into CASSPAGLAQPQHF. This chain joins TRBV6-1 and TRBJ1-5; tentatively, D is TRBD1 (5 bases). V shed 6 bases and J shed 6 bases, with 15 bases lying between them. Germline V gene sequence: CDR1 MNHNS, CDR2 SASEGT. This CDR3 contains 14 residues.

This clonotype came up many times. V gene TRBV10-3 combines with J gene TRBJ2-5, with 11 positions matching TRBD2. Germline V CDR1 and CDR2: ENHRY, SYGVKD. The CDR3 runs 19 residues. V trimming: 0 bases; J trimming: 4 bases; junction bases outside the gene matches: 13. CDR3 in amino acids: CAISESLTSGDVIRETQYF. In DNA, the CDR3 is TGTGCCATCAGTGAGTCACTGACTAGCGGGGATGTAATAAGAGAGACCCAGTACTTC.

This clonotype was counted between two and nine times. This clone may be a read error of a much larger clone one base away. The chain has TRBV5-8 and TRBJ2-7, with 13 bases aligning to TRBD2. This CDR3 spans 16 amino acids. Germline V lookup: CDR1 SGHTS, CDR2 YDEGEE. V dropped 4 bases and J dropped 7; count of bases not matched to a gene: 11. CDR3 nucleotide sequence: TGTGCCAGCAGCCCCGGCCCGGGACTAGCGGGGAATGAGCAGTACTTC. This encodes CASSPGPGLAGNEQYF.

There are a few counts of this clonotype. The V call is TRBV18, the J call TRBJ1-5; no firm D call. The CDR3 has 15 residues. Trimming took off 1 base at V and 5 bases at J, with 12 bases between the two ends. Germline V gene data show CDR1 as KGHSH and CDR2 as LQKENI. CDR3 loop: CASSPQGSQDQPQHF. The CDR3 DNA reads TGTGCCAGCTCACCACAGGGCAGTCAAGATCAGCCCCAGCATTTT.

This clonotype was seen ten or more times. The chain uses TRBV5-1 and TRBJ2-1; 12 nucleotides match TRBD2. Germline V lookup: CDR1 SGHRS, CDR2 YFSETQ. Trimming cost V 4 bases and J 14 bases; bases outside gene matches: 16. The CDR3 contains 16 residues. CDR3 in DNA: TGCGCCAGCAGCCCCGGCGGAGGGCTAGCGGGAGGGCCGGAGTTCTTC. It translates to CASSPGGGLAGGPEFF.

The chain links TRBV11-2 to TRBJ1-1, with 12 bases that match TRBD1. CDR1 is SGHAT and CDR2 is FQNNGV in the germline V gene. After removal of 0 bases from V and 7 bases from J, the junction contained 9 bases not matched to a gene. The CDR3 has 17 residues. For the CDR3, the DNA is TGTGCCAGCAGCTTAGATCAGGGGACAGGGGGCACCGGTGAAGCTTTCTTT. This gives the protein CASSLDQGTGGTGEAFF.

There are many counts of this clonotype. The gene calls are TRBV28 and TRBJ2-1; TRBD2 matches 9 bases. Germline CDR1 and CDR2: MDHEN and SYDVKM. The trim removed 2 bases at V and 9 bases at J, leaving 14 bases unmatched. The CDR3 has 17 amino acids. Written as DNA, the CDR3 is TGTGCCAGCAGTTTAGAAGTGGAGGCTAGCGGGAATAGTGAGCAGTTCTTC. Translation gives CASSLEVEASGNSEQFF.

As regards this clonotype: A read error is possible here, since a much larger clone lies one base away. The chain employs TRBV2 and TRBJ1-2; TRBD1 might be the D (5 bases). The V end lost 7 bases, the J end lost 4 bases, and 13 bases lay between the germline ends. Per germline, CDR1 SNHLY and CDR2 FYNNEI. The CDR3 covers 13 residues. Here the CDR3 reads CASNRGGTYGYTF. CDR3 nucleotides: TGTGCCAGCAACCGTGGGGGGACCTATGGCTACACCTTC.

This clonotype has ten or more counts. This sequence joins TRBV10-2 and TRBJ2-1; 9 positions match TRBD2. Losses at the gene ends were 7 bases for V and 9 bases for J; bases not matched to a gene: 13. Germline V gene data show CDR1 as WSHSY and CDR2 as SAAADI. The CDR3 runs to 15 residues. The CDR3 DNA follows: TGCGCCAGCATTGTGAGGACTAGCGCGTCCCCTGAGCAGTTCTTC. It encodes CASIVRTSASPEQFF.

This clonotype occurred a few times. This chain links TRBV9 with TRBJ2-7; 12 bases agree with TRBD2. The ends lost 0 bases at V and 3 bases at J; junction bases unmatched: 1. Germline loops: CDR1 SGDLS, CDR2 YYNGEE. The CDR3 consists of 15 residues. CDR3 protein: CASSVGTSGVYEQYF. The CDR3, as DNA: TGTGCCAGCAGCGTAGGGACTAGCGGGGTCTACGAGCAGTACTTC.

This clonotype was found a few times. V and J are TRBV27 and TRBJ2-2; 8 bases match TRBD2. This CDR3 comprises 17 residues. The germline gives CDR1 MNHEY, CDR2 SMNVEV (reference sequence). Losses at the gene ends were 8 bases for V and 4 bases for J; bases not matched to a gene: 15. CDR3 bases: TGTGCCAGCCGAAACTCAGTGGGGACTAGTTCCACCGGGGAGCTGTTTTTT. This codes for CASRNSVGTSSTGELFF.

This clonotype was recorded at least ten times. The chain carries TRBV7-3 and TRBJ2-7; 8 bases align to TRBD1. The CDR3 has 15 amino acids. Germline-derived CDR1 and CDR2 are SGHTA and FQGTGA. The V segment lost 4 bases and the J segment 4 bases; nucleotides outside the gene matches: 9. The CDR3 coding sequence is TGTGCCAGCAGCTACGACAGGGGCGCCGCGTACGAGCAGTACTTC. Protein sequence: CASSYDRGAAYEQYF.

As concerns this clonotype: A much larger clonotype is one base distant, so this may be a read error. The chain employs TRBV13 and TRBJ2-4, with 11 bases matching TRBD2. The ends lost 5 bases at V and 6 bases at J; junction bases unmatched: 9. The CDR3 runs to 16 residues. Per the germline V gene, CDR1 is PRHDT and CDR2 is FYEKMQ (reference sequence). The chain's CDR3 is CASSRASGRLGNIQYF. The CDR3 nucleotides are TGTGCCAGCAGCAGGGCTAGCGGGAGGTTAGGAAACATTCAGTACTTC.

This clonotype appeared many times. This chain joins TRBV6-1 and TRBJ2-7; perhaps TRBD2 as D (6 bases). Germline-derived CDR1 and CDR2 are MNHNS and SASEGT. V was cut by 2 bases and J by 0 bases, with 11 bases left in between. CDR3 length equals 15 residues. The CDR3 region has the DNA TGTGCCAGCAGTGAAAGGGGACTCACCTCCTACGAGCAGTACTTC. It yields the protein CASSERGLTSYEQYF.